This TCR beta chain appears in the sequencing data of a study of blood T cell repertoires in COVID-19. Study context: Samples came from the United States, Italy and Spain, spanning acute and convalescent COVID-19.

V gave up 5 bases and J gave up 0 bases; unmatched junction bases: 9. Looked up from germline, CDR1 is MGHDK and CDR2 is SYGVNS. CDR3 size: 16 residues. The protocol was immunoSEQ multiplex PCR, while the TCRdb copy is restricted to in-frame clones and leaves out a portion. The sample lists thousands of clones, 84% occurring once. The J gene is TRBJ2-7, the V gene TRBV25-1; 8 nucleotides match TRBD1. The TCR was taken from a human donor in a cohort sampled during active COVID-19. The specimen sequenced was peripheral blood. Here the CDR3 DNA reads TGTGCCAGCAGTCCTTCCCGGACAGGGAGCTCCTACGAGCAGTACTTC. This gives the protein CASSPSRTGSSYEQYF.